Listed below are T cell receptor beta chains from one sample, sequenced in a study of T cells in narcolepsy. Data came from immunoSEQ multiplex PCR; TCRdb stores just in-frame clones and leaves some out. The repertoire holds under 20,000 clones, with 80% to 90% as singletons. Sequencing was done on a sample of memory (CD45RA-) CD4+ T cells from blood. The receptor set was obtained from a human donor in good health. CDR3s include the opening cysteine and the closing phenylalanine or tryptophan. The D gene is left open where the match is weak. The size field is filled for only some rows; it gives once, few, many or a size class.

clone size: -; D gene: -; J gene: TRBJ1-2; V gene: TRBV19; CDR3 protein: CASSRKGVAGYGYTF; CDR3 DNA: TGTGCCAGTAGTAGAAAAGGGGTCGCGGGCTATGGCTACACCTTC
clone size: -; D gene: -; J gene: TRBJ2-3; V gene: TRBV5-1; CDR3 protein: CASSLSGRHTDTQYF; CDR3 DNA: TGCGCCAGCAGCTTGTCAGGCAGACACACAGATACGCAGTATTTT
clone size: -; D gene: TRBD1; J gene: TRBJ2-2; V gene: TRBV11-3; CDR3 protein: CASSFGQGYTGELFF; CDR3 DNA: TGTGCCAGCAGCTTTGGACAGGGTTACACCGGGGAGCTGTTTTTT
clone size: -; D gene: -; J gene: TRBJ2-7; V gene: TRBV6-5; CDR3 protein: CASRRTGTIINEQYF; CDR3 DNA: TGTGCCAGCAGACGTACCGGGACAATAATCAACGAGCAGTACTTC
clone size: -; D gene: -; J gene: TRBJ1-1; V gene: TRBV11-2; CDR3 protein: CASSFSRGGQTEAFF; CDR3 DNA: TGTGCCAGCAGCTTCTCCAGGGGCGGTCAAACTGAAGCTTTCTTT
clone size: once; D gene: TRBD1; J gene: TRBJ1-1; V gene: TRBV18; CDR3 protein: CASSPRRTGMNTEAFF; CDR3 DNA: TGTGCCAGCTCACCACGGCGGACAGGGATGAACACTGAAGCTTTCTTT
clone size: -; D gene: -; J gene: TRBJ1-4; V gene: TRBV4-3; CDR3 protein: CASSPKSLTPNEKLFF; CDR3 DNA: TGCGCCAGCAGCCCGAAATCACTGACACCGAATGAAAAACTGTTTTTT
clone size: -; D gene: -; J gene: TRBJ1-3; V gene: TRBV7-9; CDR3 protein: CASSLNAGSSGNTIYF; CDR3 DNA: TGTGCCAGCAGCTTAAACGCAGGGTCCTCTGGAAACACCATATATTTT
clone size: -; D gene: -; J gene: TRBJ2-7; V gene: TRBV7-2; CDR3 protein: CASSLTALPYEQYF; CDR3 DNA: TGTGCCAGCAGCTTAACGGCTCTCCCCTACGAGCAGTACTTC
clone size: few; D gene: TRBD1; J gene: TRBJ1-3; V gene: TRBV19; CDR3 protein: CAAGQGFTGNTIYF; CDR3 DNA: TGTGCCGCAGGACAGGGGTTTACTGGAAACACCATATATTTT
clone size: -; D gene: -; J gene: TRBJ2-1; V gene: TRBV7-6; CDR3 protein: CASSPLSGGGYNEQFF; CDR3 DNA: TGTGCCAGCAGCCCCTTGTCGGGCGGAGGCTACAATGAGCAGTTCTTC
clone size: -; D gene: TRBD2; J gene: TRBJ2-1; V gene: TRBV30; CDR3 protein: CAWSQGTSGGNEQFF; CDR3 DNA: TGTGCCTGGAGTCAAGGGACTAGCGGGGGCAATGAGCAGTTCTTC
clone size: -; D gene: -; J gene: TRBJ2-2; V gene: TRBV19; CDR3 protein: CASSTRLNTGELFF; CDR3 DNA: TGTGCCAGTAGTACGCGACTAAACACCGGGGAGCTGTTTTTT